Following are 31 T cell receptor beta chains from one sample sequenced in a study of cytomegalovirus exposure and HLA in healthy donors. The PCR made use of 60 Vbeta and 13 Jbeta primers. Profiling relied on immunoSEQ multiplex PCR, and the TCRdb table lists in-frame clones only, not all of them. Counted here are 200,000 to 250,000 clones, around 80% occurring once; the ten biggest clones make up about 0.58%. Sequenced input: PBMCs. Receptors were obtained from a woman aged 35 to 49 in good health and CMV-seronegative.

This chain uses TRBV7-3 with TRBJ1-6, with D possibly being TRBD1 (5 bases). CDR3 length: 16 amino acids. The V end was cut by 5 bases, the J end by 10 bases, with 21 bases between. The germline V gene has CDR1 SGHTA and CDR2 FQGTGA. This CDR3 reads CASSRGATGGNSPLHF. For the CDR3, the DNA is TGTGCCAGCAGCCGTGGCGCGACGGGGGGAAACTCACCCCTCCACTTT.

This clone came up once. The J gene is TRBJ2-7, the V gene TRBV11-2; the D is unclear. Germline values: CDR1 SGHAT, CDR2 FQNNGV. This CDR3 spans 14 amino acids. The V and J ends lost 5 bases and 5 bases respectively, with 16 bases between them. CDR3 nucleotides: TGTGCCAGCAGCGAACTTCGCAGAGGCCACGAGCAGTACTTC. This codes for CASSELRRGHEQYF.

CDR3 nucleotides: TGCGCCAGCAGCCCCATTCCGGGACAGGGTAGCTACGAGCAGTACTTC. Protein sequence: CASSPIPGQGSYEQYF. The V call is TRBV5-1, the J call TRBJ2-7; the match to TRBD1 covers 9 bases. The CDR3 has 16 residues. In germline, CDR1 is SGHRS, CDR2 YFSETQ. J was trimmed by 3 bases and V by 4 bases; bases with no gene match: 11.

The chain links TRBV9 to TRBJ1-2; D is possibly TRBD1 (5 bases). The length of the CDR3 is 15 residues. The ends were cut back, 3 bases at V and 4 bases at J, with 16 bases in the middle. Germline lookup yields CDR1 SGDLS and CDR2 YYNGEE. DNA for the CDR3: TGTGCCAGCAGCGATACAGGCGCTTCCCCCTATGGCTACACCTTC. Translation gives CASSDTGASPYGYTF.

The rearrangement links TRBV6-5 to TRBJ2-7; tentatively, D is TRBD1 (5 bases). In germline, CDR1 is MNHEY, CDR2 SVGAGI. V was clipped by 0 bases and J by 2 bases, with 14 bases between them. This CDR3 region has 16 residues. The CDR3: CASSYSRTRATYEQYF. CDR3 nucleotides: TGTGCCAGCAGTTACTCGAGGACCAGGGCCACCTACGAGCAGTACTTC.

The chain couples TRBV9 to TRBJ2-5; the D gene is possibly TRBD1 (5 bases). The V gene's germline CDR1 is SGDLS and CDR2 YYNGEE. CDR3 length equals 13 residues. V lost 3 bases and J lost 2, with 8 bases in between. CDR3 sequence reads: CASSETVQETQYF. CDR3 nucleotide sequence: TGTGCCAGCAGCGAGACAGTGCAAGAGACCCAGTACTTC.

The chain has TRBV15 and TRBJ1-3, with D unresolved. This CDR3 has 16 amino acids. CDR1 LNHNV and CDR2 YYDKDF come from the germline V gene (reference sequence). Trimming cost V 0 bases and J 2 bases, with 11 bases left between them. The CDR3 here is CATSREARPPGNTIYF. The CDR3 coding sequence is TGTGCCACCAGCAGAGAGGCCCGCCCCCCTGGAAACACCATATATTTT.

CDR3 sequence: CASSLQAQETQYF. The CDR3 DNA is TGCGCCAGCAGCTTACAGGCTCAAGAGACCCAGTACTTC. The chain joins TRBV5-1 to TRBJ2-5; D possibly corresponds to TRBD1 (5 bases). Germline CDR1 SGHRS, CDR2 YFSETQ. The CDR3 length is 13 residues. V was shortened by 2 bases and J by 2 bases, with 7 bases between the two germline ends. The full variable domain, in which reference TRBV5-1 and TRBJ2-5 provide the parts outside the CDR3, is KAGVTQTPRYLIKTRGQQVTLSCSPISGHRSVSWYQQTPGQGLQFLFEYFSETQRNKGNFPGRFSGRQFSNSRSEMNVSTLELGDSALYLCASSLQAQETQYFGPGTRLLVL.

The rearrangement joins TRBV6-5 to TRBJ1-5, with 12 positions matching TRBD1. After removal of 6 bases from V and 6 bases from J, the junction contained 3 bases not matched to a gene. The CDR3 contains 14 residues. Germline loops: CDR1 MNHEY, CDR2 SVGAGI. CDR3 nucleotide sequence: TGTGCCAGCAGGGGGACAGGGGGCAGTCAGCCCCAGCATTTT. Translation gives CASRGTGGSQPQHF.

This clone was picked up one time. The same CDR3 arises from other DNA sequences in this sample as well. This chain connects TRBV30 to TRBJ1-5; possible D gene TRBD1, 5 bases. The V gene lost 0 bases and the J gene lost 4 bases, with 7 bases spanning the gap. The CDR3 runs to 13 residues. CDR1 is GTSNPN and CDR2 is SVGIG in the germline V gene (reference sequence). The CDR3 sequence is CAWSVGGNQPQHF. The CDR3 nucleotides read TGTGCCTGGAGTGTCGGGGGGAATCAGCCCCAGCATTTT. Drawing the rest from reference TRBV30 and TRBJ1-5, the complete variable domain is SQTIHQWPATLVQPVGSPLSLECTVEGTSNPNLYWYRQAAGRGLQLLFYSVGIGQISSEVPQNLSASRPQDRQFILSSKKLLLSDSGFYLCAWSVGGNQPQHFGDGTRLSIL.

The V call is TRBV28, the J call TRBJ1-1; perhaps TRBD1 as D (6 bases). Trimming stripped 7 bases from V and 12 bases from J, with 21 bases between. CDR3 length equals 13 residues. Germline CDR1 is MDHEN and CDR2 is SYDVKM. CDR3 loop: CASTLQRGGITFF. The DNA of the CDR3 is TGTGCCAGCACCCTTCAGCGGGGGGGCATAACTTTCTTT.

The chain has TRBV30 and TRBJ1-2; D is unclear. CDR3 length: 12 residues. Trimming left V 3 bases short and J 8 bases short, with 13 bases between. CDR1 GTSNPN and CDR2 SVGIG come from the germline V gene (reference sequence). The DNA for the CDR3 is TGTGCCTGGAGAGCCGGCGCGGGCGGCTACACCTTC. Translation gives CAWRAGAGGYTF.

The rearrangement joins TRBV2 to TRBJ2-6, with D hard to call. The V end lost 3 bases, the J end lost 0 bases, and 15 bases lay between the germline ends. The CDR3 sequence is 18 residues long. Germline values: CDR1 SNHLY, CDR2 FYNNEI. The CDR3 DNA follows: TGTGCCAGCAGTGAGATACCCCCCACTCTCTCTGGGGCCAACGTCCTGACTTTC. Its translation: CASSEIPPTLSGANVLTF.

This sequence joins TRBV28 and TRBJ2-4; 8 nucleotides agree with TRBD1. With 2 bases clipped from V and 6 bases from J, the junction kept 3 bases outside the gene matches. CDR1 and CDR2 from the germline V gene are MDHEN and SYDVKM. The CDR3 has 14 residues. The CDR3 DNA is TGTGCCAGCAGTTTAAGCGACAGGGGAAACATTCAGTACTTC. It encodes CASSLSDRGNIQYF. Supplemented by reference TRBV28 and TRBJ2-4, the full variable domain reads DVKVTQSSRYLVKRTGEKVFLECVQDMDHENMFWYRQDPGLGLRLIYFSYDVKMKEKGDIPEGYSVSREKKERFSLILESASTNQTSMYLCASSLSDRGNIQYFGAGTRLSVL.

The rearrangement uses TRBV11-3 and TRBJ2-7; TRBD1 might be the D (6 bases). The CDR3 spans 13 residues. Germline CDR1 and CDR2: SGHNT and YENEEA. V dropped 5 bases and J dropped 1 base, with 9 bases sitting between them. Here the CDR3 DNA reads TGTGCCAGCAGCCGCGACAGGTCCTACGAGCAGTACTTC. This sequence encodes CASSRDRSYEQYF. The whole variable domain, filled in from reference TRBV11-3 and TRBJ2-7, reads EAGVVQSPRYKIIEKKQPVAFWCNPISGHNTLYWYLQNLGQGPELLIRYENEEAVDDSQLPKDRFSAERLKGVDSTLKIQPAELGDSAVYLCASSRDRSYEQYFGPGTRLTVT.

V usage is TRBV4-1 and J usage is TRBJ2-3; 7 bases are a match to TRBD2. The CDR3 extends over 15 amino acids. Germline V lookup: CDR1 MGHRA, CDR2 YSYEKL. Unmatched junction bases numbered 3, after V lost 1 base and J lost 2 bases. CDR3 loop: CASSQGTRLTDTQYF. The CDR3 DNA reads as TGCGCCAGCAGCCAAGGGACTAGGCTCACAGATACGCAGTATTTT.

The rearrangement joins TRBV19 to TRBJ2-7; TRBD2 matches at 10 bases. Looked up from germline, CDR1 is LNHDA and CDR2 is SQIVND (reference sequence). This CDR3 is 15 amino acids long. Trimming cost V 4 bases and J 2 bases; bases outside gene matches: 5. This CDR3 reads CASSKGLAATYEQYF. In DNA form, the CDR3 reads TGTGCCAGTAGTAAAGGACTAGCGGCGACCTACGAGCAGTACTTC. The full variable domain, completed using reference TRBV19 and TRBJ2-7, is DGGITQSPKYLFRKEGQNVTLSCEQNLNHDAMYWYRQDPGQGLRLIYYSQIVNDFQKGDIAEGYSVSREKKESFPLTVTSAQKNPTAFYLCASSKGLAATYEQYFGPGTRLTVT.

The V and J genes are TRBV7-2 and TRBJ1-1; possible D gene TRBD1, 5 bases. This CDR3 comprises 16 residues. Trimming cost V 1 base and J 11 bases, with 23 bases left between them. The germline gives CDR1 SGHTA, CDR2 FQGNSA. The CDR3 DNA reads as TGTGCCAGCAGCTTAGTTATGCGGATGCCAGGGATCGGCGCTTTCTTT. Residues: CASSLVMRMPGIGAFF.

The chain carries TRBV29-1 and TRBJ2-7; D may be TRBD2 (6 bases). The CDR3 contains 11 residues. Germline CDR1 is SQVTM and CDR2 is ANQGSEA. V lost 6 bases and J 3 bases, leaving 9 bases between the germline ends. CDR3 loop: CSVVTSYEQYF. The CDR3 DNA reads TGCAGCGTGGTGACTAGCTACGAGCAGTACTTC.

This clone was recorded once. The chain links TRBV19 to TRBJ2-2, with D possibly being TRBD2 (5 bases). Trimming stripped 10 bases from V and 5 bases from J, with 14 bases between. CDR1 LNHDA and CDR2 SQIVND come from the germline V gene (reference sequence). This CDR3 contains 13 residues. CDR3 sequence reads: CATHNGETGELFF. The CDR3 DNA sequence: TGTGCCACCCATAACGGGGAGACCGGGGAGCTGTTTTTT. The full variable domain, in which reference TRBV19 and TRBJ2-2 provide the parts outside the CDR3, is DGGITQSPKYLFRKEGQNVTLSCEQNLNHDAMYWYRQDPGQGLRLIYYSQIVNDFQKGDIAEGYSVSREKKESFPLTVTSAQKNPTAFYLCATHNGETGELFFGEGSRLTVL.

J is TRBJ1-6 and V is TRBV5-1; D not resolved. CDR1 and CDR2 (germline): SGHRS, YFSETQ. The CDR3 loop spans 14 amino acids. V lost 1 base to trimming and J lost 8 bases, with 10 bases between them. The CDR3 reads CASSLTGNYSPLHF. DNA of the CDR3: TGCGCCAGCAGCTTGACGGGGAACTATTCACCCCTCCACTTT. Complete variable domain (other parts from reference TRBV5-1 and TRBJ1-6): KAGVTQTPRYLIKTRGQQVTLSCSPISGHRSVSWYQQTPGQGLQFLFEYFSETQRNKGNFPGRFSGRQFSNSRSEMNVSTLELGDSALYLCASSLTGNYSPLHFGNGTRLTVT.

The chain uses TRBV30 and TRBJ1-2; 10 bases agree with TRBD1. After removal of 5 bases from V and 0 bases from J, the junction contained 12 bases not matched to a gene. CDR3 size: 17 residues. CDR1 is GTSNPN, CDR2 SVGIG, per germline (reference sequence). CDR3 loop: CAWATGTGVWANYGYTF. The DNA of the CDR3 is TGTGCCTGGGCAACCGGGACAGGGGTATGGGCTAACTATGGCTACACCTTC.

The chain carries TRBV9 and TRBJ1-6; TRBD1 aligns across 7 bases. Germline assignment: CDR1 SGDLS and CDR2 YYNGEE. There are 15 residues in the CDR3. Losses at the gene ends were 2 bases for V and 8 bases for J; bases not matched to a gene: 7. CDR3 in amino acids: CASSVTDRAYSPLHF. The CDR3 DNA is TGTGCCAGCAGCGTTACCGACAGGGCGTATTCACCCCTCCACTTT.

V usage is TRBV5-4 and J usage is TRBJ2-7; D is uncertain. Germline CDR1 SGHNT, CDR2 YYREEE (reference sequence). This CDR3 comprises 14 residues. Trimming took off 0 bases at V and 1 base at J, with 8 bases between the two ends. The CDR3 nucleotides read TGTGCCAGCAGCTTGGACGTCGGGTCCTACGAGCAGTACTTC. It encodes CASSLDVGSYEQYF. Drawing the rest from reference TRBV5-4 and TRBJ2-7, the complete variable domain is ETGVTQSPTHLIKTRGQQVTLRCSSQSGHNTVSWYQQALGQGPQFIFQYYREEENGRGNFPPRFSGLQFPNYSSELNVNALELDDSALYLCASSLDVGSYEQYFGPGTRLTVT.

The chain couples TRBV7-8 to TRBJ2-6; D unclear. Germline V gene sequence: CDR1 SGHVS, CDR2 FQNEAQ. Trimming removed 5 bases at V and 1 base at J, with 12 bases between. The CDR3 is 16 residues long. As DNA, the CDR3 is TGTGCCAGCAGCCCGACTGGCAATTCTGGGGCCAACGTCCTGACTTTC. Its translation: CASSPTGNSGANVLTF.

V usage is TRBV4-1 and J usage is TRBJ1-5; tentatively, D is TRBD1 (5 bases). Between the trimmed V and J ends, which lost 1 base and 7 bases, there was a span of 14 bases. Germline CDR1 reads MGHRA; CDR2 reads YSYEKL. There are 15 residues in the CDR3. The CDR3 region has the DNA TGCGCCAGCAGCCAAGTGGTCAGGGTAGACCAGCCCCAGCATTTT. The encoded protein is CASSQVVRVDQPQHF.

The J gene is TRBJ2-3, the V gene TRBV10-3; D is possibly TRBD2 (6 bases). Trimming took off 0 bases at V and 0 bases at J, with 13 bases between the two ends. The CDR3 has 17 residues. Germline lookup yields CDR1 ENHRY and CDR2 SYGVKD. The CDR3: CAISESKGLRSTDTQYF. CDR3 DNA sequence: TGTGCCATCAGTGAGTCTAAGGGACTCCGGAGCACAGATACGCAGTATTTT.

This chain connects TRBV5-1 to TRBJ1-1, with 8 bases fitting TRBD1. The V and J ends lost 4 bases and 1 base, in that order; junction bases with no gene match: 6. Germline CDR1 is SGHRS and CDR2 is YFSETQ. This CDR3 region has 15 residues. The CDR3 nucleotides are TGCGCCAGCAGCCCGATTCAGGGGGCGAACACTGAAGCTTTCTTT. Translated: CASSPIQGANTEAFF.

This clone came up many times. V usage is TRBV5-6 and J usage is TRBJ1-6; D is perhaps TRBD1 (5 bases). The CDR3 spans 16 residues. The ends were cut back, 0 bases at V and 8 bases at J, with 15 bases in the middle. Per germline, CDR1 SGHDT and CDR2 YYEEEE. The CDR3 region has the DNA TGTGCCAGCAGCTTGGCCCAAGGGGTCAGAGATTCACCCCTCCACTTT. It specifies CASSLAQGVRDSPLHF.

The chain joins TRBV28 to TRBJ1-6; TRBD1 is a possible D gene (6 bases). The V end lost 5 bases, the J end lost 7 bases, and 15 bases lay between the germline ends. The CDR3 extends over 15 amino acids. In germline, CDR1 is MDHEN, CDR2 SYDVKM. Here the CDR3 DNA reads TGTGCCAGCAGTCCTGTGACAGGAGCGAATTCACCCCTCCACTTT. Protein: CASSPVTGANSPLHF.

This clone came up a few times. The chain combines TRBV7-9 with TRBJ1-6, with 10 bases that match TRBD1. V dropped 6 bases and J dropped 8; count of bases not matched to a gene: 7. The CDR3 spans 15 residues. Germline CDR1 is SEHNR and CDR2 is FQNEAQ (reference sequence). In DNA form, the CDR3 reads TGTGCCAGCAGTGCGATGACAGGGGGCCATTCACCCCTCCACTTT. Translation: CASSAMTGGHSPLHF.